This is a list of T cell receptor beta chains from one sample in a study of cytomegalovirus exposure and HLA in healthy donors. Sequencing was performed with immunoSEQ multiplex PCR; in TCRdb, only in-frame clones are kept and a portion is missing. The sample lists fewer than 150,000 clones; roughly 74% were seen once. The material sequenced was PBMCs. These receptors all come from a woman between 45 and 65 years old in good health and CMV-seropositive. Each CDR3 is given with its conserved first and last residue. Fields, in order: J gene, clone size, V gene, D gene, CDR3 DNA, CDR3 protein. The D gene is left open where the match is weak. For some rows the clone size is stated as once, few or many, or as a class when expanded; others skip it.

>TRBJ1-3|.|TRBV5-8|.
TGTGCCAGCAGCTTGACAGGTTTAAACACCATATATTTT
CASSLTGLNTIYF
>TRBJ2-7|.|TRBV7-2|.
TGTGCCAGCAGCTTAGGTGGTGGGTCGAGGGAGCAGTACTTC
CASSLGGGSREQYF
>TRBJ2-7|.|TRBV6-5|.
TGTGCCAGCAGTTTATACCGGGACACCTCCTACGAGCAGTACTTC
CASSLYRDTSYEQYF
>TRBJ2-1|.|TRBV6-1|.
TGTGCCAGCAGTGCGCGGACTTACAATGAGCAGTTCTTC
CASSARTYNEQFF
>TRBJ1-2|.|TRBV5-1|.
TGCGCCAGCAGCTTGAACCAGGGCCGATCAGAGTATGGCTACACCTTC
CASSLNQGRSEYGYTF
>TRBJ2-7|.|TRBV18|.
TGTGCCAGCTCACCCGTAGGGCCAGGAGGGCCGAACGAGCAGTACTTC
CASSPVGPGGPNEQYF
>TRBJ2-7|.|TRBV5-5|TRBD1
TGTGCCAGCAGCATTGCCGGGACAGCCCCTTTCGAGCAGTACTTC
CASSIAGTAPFEQYF
>TRBJ1-1|.|TRBV7-6|TRBD1
TGTGCCAGCAGCCCGACAGGGGGGGGGAACACTGAAGCTTTCTTT
CASSPTGGGNTEAFF
>TRBJ2-5|.|TRBV19|TRBD1
TGTGCCAGTAGGAGGGACAGGGCATCTGGGACCCAGTACTTC
CASRRDRASGTQYF
>TRBJ2-1|.|TRBV5-4|TRBD1
TGTGCCAGCAGCCGACAGGGGGGCTCCTACAATGAGCAGTTCTTC
CASSRQGGSYNEQFF
>TRBJ1-2|.|TRBV27|TRBD1
TGTGCCAGCAGTACACAGGGGGACTATGGCTACACCTTC
CASSTQGDYGYTF
>TRBJ1-3|.|TRBV7-8|.
TGTGCCAGCAGCCGGGGGACGGTTGGAAACACCATATATTTT
CASSRGTVGNTIYF
>TRBJ2-5|.|TRBV15|.
TGTGCCACCAGCAGAGGCGCATACCAAGAGACCCAGTACTTC
CATSRGAYQETQYF
>TRBJ2-1|.|TRBV5-4|TRBD2
TGTGCCAGCAGCCCCAGGCTAGCGGGGGGGCTCTACAATGAGCAGTTCTTC
CASSPRLAGGLYNEQFF
>TRBJ2-3|.|TRBV5-1|.
TGCGCCAGCAGCTTGGTGGGGGGGCCGTTAGATACGCAGTATTTT
CASSLVGGPLDTQYF
>TRBJ2-3|.|TRBV5-1|TRBD1
TGCGCCAGCAGCCCCGGGACAGACACAGATACGCAGTATTTT
CASSPGTDTDTQYF
>TRBJ1-6|.|TRBV19|TRBD1
TGTGCCAGTAGTATATCGGGGACAGGGGGTTCACCCCTCCACTTT
CASSISGTGGSPLHF
>TRBJ1-3|.|TRBV6-1|.
TGTGCCAGCAGTGAACCGTCACCTACTGGAAACACCATATATTTT
CASSEPSPTGNTIYF
>TRBJ2-2|.|TRBV29-1|.
TGCAGCGTTGTAGACACCGGGGAGCTGTTTTTT
CSVVDTGELFF
>TRBJ2-3|once|TRBV5-1|TRBD1
TGCGCCAGCAGCCTGGGACAGGGGGCCGGGGTAGCCACAGATACGCAGTATTTT
CASSLGQGAGVATDTQYF
>TRBJ2-1|.|TRBV10-2|.
TGCGCCAGCAGTGCCGGCCTGGGGGGGCGCTACAATGAGCAGTTCTTC
CASSAGLGGRYNEQFF
>TRBJ1-1|.|TRBV25-1|.
TGTGCCAGCAGTGATTCCGGTCAAGAGAACACTGAAGCTTTCTTT
CASSDSGQENTEAFF
>TRBJ1-1|.|TRBV7-8|.
TGTGCCAGCAGCCCGACAGGCTTGCTCGAAGCTTTCTTT
CASSPTGLLEAFF
>TRBJ1-5|.|TRBV18|TRBD1
TGTGCCAGCTCAACGGCGGACAGGTATCAGCCCCAGCATTTT
CASSTADRYQPQHF
>TRBJ1-2|.|TRBV10-3|TRBD1
TGTGCCATCAGTGAGTCGAGAAGACAGGGAGATAGGGGCTACACCTTC
CAISESRRQGDRGYTF
>TRBJ1-5|.|TRBV9|TRBD1
TGTGCCAGCAGCGCCGCGGGACAGGAACATCAGCCCCAGCATTTT
CASSAAGQEHQPQHF
>TRBJ1-1|once|TRBV30|.
TGTGCCTGGAGTGTACTAGGTGGGGTAGGCACTGAAGCTTTCTTT
CAWSVLGGVGTEAFF
>TRBJ2-1|.|TRBV5-1|.
TGCGCCAGCAGCTCTAATACCAACAATGAGCAGTTCTTC
CASSSNTNNEQFF
>TRBJ2-7|once|TRBV29-1|.
TGCAGCCGAGGGGGACTATCGTTCTCCTACGAGCAGTACTTC
CSRGGLSFSYEQYF
>TRBJ2-3|.|TRBV7-8|.
TGTGCCAGCAGCGCACCCATCGGTTTGAGCACAGATACGCAGTATTTT
CASSAPIGLSTDTQYF
>TRBJ2-7|.|TRBV5-1|.
TGCGCCAGCAGCCCGGCGGGACTGGGTTACGAGCAGTACTTC
CASSPAGLGYEQYF
>TRBJ1-4|.|TRBV2|TRBD1
TGTGCCAGCAGTCAACAGGGGCCCCCTAATGAAAAACTGTTTTTT
CASSQQGPPNEKLFF
>TRBJ1-1|.|TRBV10-3|.
TGTGCCATTTCTACCGGGACAATAAGGGGCACTGAAGCTTTCTTT
CAISTGTIRGTEAFF
>TRBJ1-1|many|TRBV19|TRBD1
TGTGCCAGTAGTATACGGGGGACAGCACTTTATGGAACTGAAGCTTTCTTT
CASSIRGTALYGTEAFF
>TRBJ2-2|.|TRBV5-1|TRBD2
TGCGCCAGCAGCTCACTAGCGGTGTACACCGGGGAGCTGTTTTTT
CASSSLAVYTGELFF
>TRBJ2-3|.|TRBV7-9|.
TGTGCCAGCAGCTTTAACGGGGAGACAGATACGCAGTATTTT
CASSFNGETDTQYF
>TRBJ1-1|.|TRBV27|TRBD1
TGTGCCAGCAGTTTATATGCGCAGGGGGCTGAAGCTTTCTTT
CASSLYAQGAEAFF
>TRBJ2-5|.|TRBV2|TRBD2
TGTGCCGGGGGGCGGGGGGTTGAGACCCAGTACTTC
CAGGRGVETQYF
>TRBJ1-1|.|TRBV6-6|TRBD1
TGTGCCAGCAGCGGCCGACAGGGAGAAGCTTTCTTT
CASSGRQGEAFF
>TRBJ2-5|.|TRBV5-6|.
TGTGCCAGCAGCAAAACACTCACTATGGGGGCGTGGGTGCAAGAGACCCAGTACTTC
CASSKTLTMGAWVQETQYF
>TRBJ2-7|.|TRBV10-3|.
TGTGCCATCAGTGTGGGGGGGCGCTATGACGAGCAGTACTTC
CAISVGGRYDEQYF
>TRBJ1-1|.|TRBV30|.
TGTGCCTGGAAGTTGGGAGGGGCTGAAGCTTTCTTT
CAWKLGGAEAFF
>TRBJ2-5|.|TRBV19|TRBD2
TGTGCCAGTAGTTCCCTAGCGGGGGCCGGGGGTGGAGAGACCCAGTACTTC
CASSSLAGAGGGETQYF
>TRBJ2-1|.|TRBV29-1|.
TGCAGCGCGACGACTAATGCCCAATACAGTAGCTCCTACAATGAGCAGTTCTTC
CSATTNAQYSSSYNEQFF
>TRBJ2-1|once|TRBV5-1|.
TGCGCCAGCAGCTTGGGAAGCTTTTTTATAACAGGGTTTAATGAGCAGTTCTTC
CASSLGSFFITGFNEQFF
>TRBJ1-5|.|TRBV6-1|TRBD1
TGTGCCAGCACTGACAGGGGTTGGAATCAGCCCCAGCATTTT
CASTDRGWNQPQHF
>TRBJ2-7|.|TRBV25-1|TRBD1
TGTGCCAGCAGTCCAGCAGGGGGCTACGAGCAGTACTTC
CASSPAGGYEQYF
>TRBJ2-3|.|TRBV11-2|TRBD2
TGTGCCAGCAGCAATAGCGGGAGCACAGATACGCAGTATTTT
CASSNSGSTDTQYF
>TRBJ2-6|.|TRBV7-9|.
TGTGCCAGCAGCTTAGGGGGCGCCAACAACGTCCTGACTTTC
CASSLGGANNVLTF
>TRBJ2-3|.|TRBV7-9|TRBD2
TGTTCCAGCAGCTTAACTGGCGGGGGGGCTCGGACAGATACGCAGTATTTT
CSSSLTGGGARTDTQYF
>TRBJ1-3|.|TRBV7-8|.
TGTGCCAGCAGCCGCTCAGGTTATGGAAACACCATATATTTT
CASSRSGYGNTIYF
>TRBJ1-2|.|TRBV18|TRBD1
TGTGCCAGCTCATCCGTAATCACCGGGACAGGGATTGCCAACTATGGCTACACCTTC
CASSSVITGTGIANYGYTF
>TRBJ1-5|medium-sized|TRBV7-9|TRBD1
TGTGCCAGCAGTTACGACAGGGGGCGAGCTCAGCCCCAGCATTTT
CASSYDRGRAQPQHF
>TRBJ1-4|once|TRBV4-1|.
TGCGCCAGCAGCCAAAGGCCTCCGGGTAATGAAAAGCTGTTTTTT
CASSQRPPGNEKLFF